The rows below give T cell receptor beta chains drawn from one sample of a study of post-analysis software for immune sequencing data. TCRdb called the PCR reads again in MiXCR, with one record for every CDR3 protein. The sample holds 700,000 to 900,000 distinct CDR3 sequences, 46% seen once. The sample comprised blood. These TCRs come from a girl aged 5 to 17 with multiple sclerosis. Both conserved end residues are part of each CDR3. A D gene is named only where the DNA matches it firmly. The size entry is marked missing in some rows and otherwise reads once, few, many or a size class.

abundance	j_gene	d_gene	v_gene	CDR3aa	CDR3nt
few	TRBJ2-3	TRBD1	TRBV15	CATSRTGASTDTQYF	TGTGCCACCAGCAGAACAGGGGCTAGCACAGATACGCAGTATTTT
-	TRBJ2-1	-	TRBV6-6	CAGSYSTHEQFF	TGTGCCGGCAGTTACTCCACCCACGAGCAGTTCTTC
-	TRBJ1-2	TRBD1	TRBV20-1	CSASDNRGLDYGYTF	TGCAGTGCTAGTGACAACAGGGGGCTGGACTATGGCTACACCTTC
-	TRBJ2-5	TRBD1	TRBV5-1	CASSKGQASETQYF	TGCGCCAGCAGCAAGGGACAGGCGTCAGAGACCCAGTACTTC
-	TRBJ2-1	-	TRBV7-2	CASSILEYNEQFF	TGTGCCAGCAGCATACTAGAATACAATGAGCAGTTCTTC
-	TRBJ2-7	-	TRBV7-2	CASSSGRDSRLTQYF	TGTGCCAGCAGCTCCGGCCGGGACTCTCGCTTGACGCAGTACTTC
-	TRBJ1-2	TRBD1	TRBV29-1	CSVTQGANYGYTF	TGCAGCGTTACACAGGGGGCGAACTATGGCTACACCTTC
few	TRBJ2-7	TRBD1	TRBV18	CASSPTGAEQYF	TGTGCCAGCTCTCCCACAGGGGCCGAGCAGTACTTC
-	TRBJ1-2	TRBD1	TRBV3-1	CASSQSGTGSGYTF	TGTGCCAGCAGCCAATCGGGGACAGGGAGCGGCTACACCTTC
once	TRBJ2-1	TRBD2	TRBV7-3	CASSPLAGAKNEQFF	TGTGCCAGCAGCCCACTAGCGGGAGCCAAAAATGAGCAGTTCTTC
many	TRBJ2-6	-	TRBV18	CASSPPRGSGANVLTF	TGTGCCAGCTCACCACCGAGAGGCTCTGGGGCCAACGTCCTGACTTTC
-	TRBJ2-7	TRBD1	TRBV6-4	CASSDRTGQGIVFRRYEQYF	TGTGCCAGCAGTGACCGGACGGGACAGGGGATTGTATTTCGTCGGTACGAGCAGTACTTC
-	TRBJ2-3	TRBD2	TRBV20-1	CSAPAGGVRTDTQYF	TGCAGTGCCCCAGCGGGAGGAGTTCGCACAGATACGCAGTATTTT
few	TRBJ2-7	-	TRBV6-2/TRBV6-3	CASSYSSIGLISYEQYF	TGTGCCAGCAGTTACTCGAGTATTGGCCTAATCTCCTACGAGCAGTACTTC